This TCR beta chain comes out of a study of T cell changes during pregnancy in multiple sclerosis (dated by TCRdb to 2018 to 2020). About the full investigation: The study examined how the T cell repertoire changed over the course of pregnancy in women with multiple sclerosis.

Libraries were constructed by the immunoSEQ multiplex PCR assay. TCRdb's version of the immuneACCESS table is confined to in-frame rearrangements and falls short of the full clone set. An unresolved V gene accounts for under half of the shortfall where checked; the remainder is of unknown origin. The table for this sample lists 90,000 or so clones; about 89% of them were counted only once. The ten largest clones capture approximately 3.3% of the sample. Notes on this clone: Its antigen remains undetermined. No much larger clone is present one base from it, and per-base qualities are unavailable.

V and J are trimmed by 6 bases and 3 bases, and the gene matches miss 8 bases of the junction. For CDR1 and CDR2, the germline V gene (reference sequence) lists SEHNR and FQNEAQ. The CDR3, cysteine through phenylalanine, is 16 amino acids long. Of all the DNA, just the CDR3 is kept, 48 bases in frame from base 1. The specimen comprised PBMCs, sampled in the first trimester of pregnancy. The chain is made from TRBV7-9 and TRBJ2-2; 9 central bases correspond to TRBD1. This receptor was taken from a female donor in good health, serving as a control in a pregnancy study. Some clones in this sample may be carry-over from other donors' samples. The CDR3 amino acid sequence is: CASSYSGQGHTGELFF. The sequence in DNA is TGTGCCAGCAGTTACTCTGGACAGGGGCACACCGGGGAGCTGTTTTTT.